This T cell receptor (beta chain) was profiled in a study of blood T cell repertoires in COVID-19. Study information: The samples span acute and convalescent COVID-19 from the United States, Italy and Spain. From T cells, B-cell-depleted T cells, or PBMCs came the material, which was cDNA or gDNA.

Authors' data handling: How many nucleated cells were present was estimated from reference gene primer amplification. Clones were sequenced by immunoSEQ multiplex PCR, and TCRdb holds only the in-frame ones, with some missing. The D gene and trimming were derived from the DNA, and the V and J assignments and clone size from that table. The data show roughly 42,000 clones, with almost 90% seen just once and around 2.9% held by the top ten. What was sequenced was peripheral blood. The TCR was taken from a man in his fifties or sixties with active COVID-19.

CDR3 residues: CASSYSTSRETQYF. CDR3 nucleotides: TGTGCCAGCAGTTACTCTACTAGTCGAGAGACCCAGTACTTC. This chain joins TRBV6-5 and TRBJ2-5; perhaps TRBD2 as D (5 bases). The CDR3 contains 14 residues. Deletions cut 0 bases from V and 4 bases from J, with 9 bases between. CDR1 MNHEY and CDR2 SVGAGI come from the germline V gene.